This passage covers 14 T cell receptor beta chains from one sample sequenced in a study of blood T cell repertoires in COVID-19. Using immunoSEQ multiplex PCR, the repertoire was profiled, and TCRdb retains in-frame clones only, with some absent. The sample yields 200,000 to 300,000 clones, approximately 80% seen once. Input material: peripheral blood. The receptors come from a woman of 80 years or more with COVID-19, enrolled during active disease.

The gene calls are TRBV7-2 and TRBJ1-6; the match to TRBD1 covers 7 bases. This CDR3 is built from 13 residues. Losses at the gene ends were 4 bases for V and 14 bases for J; bases not matched to a gene: 8. Germline CDR1 and CDR2: SGHTA and FQGNSA. CDR3 nucleotide sequence: TGTGCCAGCAGCTCCCCTTACGGGACAGCCCTCCACTTT. Protein: CASSSPYGTALHF.

V usage is TRBV5-6 and J usage is TRBJ2-7; 9 nucleotides match TRBD1. Germline V gives CDR1 SGHDT, CDR2 YYEEEE. This CDR3 comprises 14 residues. Trimming cost V 3 bases and J 4 bases; bases outside gene matches: 5. CDR3 protein: CASSSGTGIYEQYF. Here the CDR3 DNA reads TGTGCCAGCAGCTCCGGGACAGGGATTTACGAGCAGTACTTC.

This clone was detected ten times or more. The V and J genes are TRBV6-5 and TRBJ2-7; weak D call: TRBD2 (5 bases). The V end lost 2 bases, the J end lost 1 base, and 6 bases lay between the germline ends. Germline V CDR1 and CDR2: MNHEY, SVGAGI. The CDR3 sequence is 13 residues long. CDR3: CASSYGGSYEQYF. CDR3 nucleotide sequence: TGTGCCAGCAGTTACGGCGGGTCCTACGAGCAGTACTTC.

J is TRBJ2-2 and V is TRBV5-1; TRBD2 matches 14 bases. Germline V CDR1 and CDR2: SGHRS, YFSETQ. The CDR3 extends over 18 amino acids. With 4 bases clipped from V and 4 bases from J, the junction kept 9 bases outside the gene matches. DNA of the CDR3: TGCGCCAGCAGCCTCTCCGGGACTAGCGGGAGTACCACCGGGGAGCTGTTTTTT. It is translated as CASSLSGTSGSTTGELFF.

The chain recombines TRBV6-2 or TRBV6-3 with TRBJ2-7; 7 bases line up with TRBD1. The CDR3 consists of 19 residues. V shed 1 base and J 1 base; nucleotides not matched to a gene: 16. Germline values: CDR1 MNHEY, CDR2 SVGEGT. The CDR3 is CASSYLTRLQGLNSYEQYF. The DNA for the CDR3 is TGTGCCAGCAGTTACTTGACTCGTTTACAGGGGCTTAATTCCTACGAGCAGTACTTC.

The V and J genes are TRBV6-5 and TRBJ2-2; 10 bases match TRBD1. The germline gives CDR1 MNHEY, CDR2 SVGAGI. The J segment lost 6 bases and the V segment lost 8 bases, leaving 3 bases of the junction unmatched. The CDR3 runs to 13 residues. The CDR3 DNA follows: TGTGCCAGCGGGACAGGGGTTGCCGGGGAGCTGTTTTTT. Translation: CASGTGVAGELFF.

The V call is TRBV24-1, the J call TRBJ1-2, with D unresolved. This CDR3 contains 13 residues. Per the germline V gene, CDR1 is KGHDR and CDR2 is SFDVKD. V lost 8 bases and J 1 base, leaving 10 bases between the germline ends. Here the CDR3 reads CATTPPVNYGYTF. CDR3 nucleotide sequence: TGTGCCACCACCCCCCCTGTTAACTATGGCTACACCTTC.

This chain's CDR3 is CAWTRDSSHPDTEAFF. The DNA for the CDR3 is TGTGCCTGGACGCGGGACAGTTCTCACCCGGACACTGAAGCTTTCTTT. The gene calls are TRBV30 and TRBJ1-1; 7 bases match TRBD1. The CDR3 length is 16 residues. In germline, CDR1 is GTSNPN, CDR2 SVGIG (reference sequence). Germline trimming cut 4 bases from V and 3 bases from J; bases unmatched to any gene: 14. Full variable domain (remainder filled in from reference TRBV30 and TRBJ1-1): SQTIHQWPATLVQPVGSPLSLECTVEGTSNPNLYWYRQAAGRGLQLLFYSVGIGQISSEVPQNLSASRPQDRQFILSSKKLLLSDSGFYLCAWTRDSSHPDTEAFFGQGTRLTVV.

The chain joins TRBV19 to TRBJ2-2, with D hard to call. CDR1 and CDR2 from the germline V gene are LNHDA and SQIVND (reference sequence). V dropped 6 bases and J dropped 2 bases, with 13 bases sitting between them. The CDR3 length is 15 residues. This CDR3 reads CASSATHTNTGELFF. The CDR3 DNA reads TGTGCCAGTAGCGCGACACATACAAACACCGGGGAGCTGTTTTTT.

The rearrangement uses TRBV5-1 and TRBJ2-1; D ambiguous. The germline V and J ends were trimmed by 5 bases and 5 bases, with 5 bases remaining between them. The CDR3 covers 11 residues. Germline CDR1 is SGHRS and CDR2 is YFSETQ. Here the CDR3 reads CASRRDNEQFF. The CDR3 nucleotides read TGCGCCAGCAGACGAGACAATGAGCAGTTCTTC.

The chain employs TRBV19 and TRBJ2-2; 12 bases align to TRBD2. This CDR3 spans 16 amino acids. Germline CDR1 reads LNHDA; CDR2 reads SQIVND (reference sequence). V shed 7 bases and J 1 base; nucleotides not matched to a gene: 4. The CDR3, as DNA: TGTGCCAGTATCAAGACTAGCGGGGGGAACACCGGGGAGCTGTTTTTT. It encodes CASIKTSGGNTGELFF.

This chain uses TRBV2 with TRBJ1-1; a weak D match, TRBD1 (6 bases). Trimming removed 5 bases at V and 0 bases at J, with 13 bases between. Germline V CDR1 and CDR2: SNHLY, FYNNEI. This CDR3 contains 15 residues. Here the CDR3 DNA reads TGTGCCAGCAGTTTGGACAGAACATTGAACACTGAAGCTTTCTTT. It yields the protein CASSLDRTLNTEAFF.

This clone has only a few counts. The gene calls are TRBV6-5 and TRBJ1-1, with 7 bases identical to TRBD1. Germline V gives CDR1 MNHEY, CDR2 SVGAGI. The CDR3 extends over 11 amino acids. After removal of 6 bases from V and 7 bases from J, the junction contained 2 bases not matched to a gene. The CDR3 DNA is TGTGCCAGCAGAAACAGGGGTGAAGCTTTCTTT. Residues: CASRNRGEAFF.

The rearrangement links TRBV4-3 to TRBJ2-3; tentatively, D is TRBD2 (5 bases). With 5 bases removed from V and 4 bases from J, the gap between germline ends came to 13 bases. CDR3 length equals 14 residues. Germline V gene data show CDR1 as LGHNA and CDR2 as YSLEER. DNA of the CDR3: TGCGCCAGCAGCTCCGGGATACCGCCAGATACGCAGTATTTT. Translation: CASSSGIPPDTQYF.